This T cell receptor beta chain stems from a study of cytomegalovirus exposure and HLA in healthy donors. The primer mix had 60 Vbeta and 13 Jbeta primers. Profiling relied on immunoSEQ multiplex PCR, and the TCRdb table lists in-frame clones only, not all of them. The sample yields a few hundred thousand clones, 70% to 90% seen once. After removal of 5 bases from V and 5 bases from J, the junction contained 4 bases not matched to a gene. The germline V gene encodes CDR1 SGHVS and CDR2 FNYEAQ. This CDR3 is built from 14 residues. As for this clone: Its antigen is as yet unknown.

Healthy people donating bone marrow made up the donors. The study, taken as a whole, reports: One variant, a missense change in DCLRE1C, was linked in a later analysis to TCR beta V- and J-gene trimming.

The rearrangement links TRBV7-6 to TRBJ2-7, with 12 bases that match TRBD1. This sequence was found in a young woman in good health and CMV-seronegative. Sequencing was done on a sample of PBMCs. The CDR3 nucleotides are TGTGCCAGCAGCCCCCGGGACAGGGGGCACGAGCAGTACTTC. Residues: CASSPRDRGHEQYF. The full variable domain, completed using reference TRBV7-6 and TRBJ2-7, is GAGVSQSPRYKVTKRGQDVALRCDPISGHVSLYWYRQALGQGPEFLTYFNYEAQQDKSGLPNDRFSAERPEGSISTLTIQRTEQRDSAMYRCASSPRDRGHEQYFGPGTRLTVT.